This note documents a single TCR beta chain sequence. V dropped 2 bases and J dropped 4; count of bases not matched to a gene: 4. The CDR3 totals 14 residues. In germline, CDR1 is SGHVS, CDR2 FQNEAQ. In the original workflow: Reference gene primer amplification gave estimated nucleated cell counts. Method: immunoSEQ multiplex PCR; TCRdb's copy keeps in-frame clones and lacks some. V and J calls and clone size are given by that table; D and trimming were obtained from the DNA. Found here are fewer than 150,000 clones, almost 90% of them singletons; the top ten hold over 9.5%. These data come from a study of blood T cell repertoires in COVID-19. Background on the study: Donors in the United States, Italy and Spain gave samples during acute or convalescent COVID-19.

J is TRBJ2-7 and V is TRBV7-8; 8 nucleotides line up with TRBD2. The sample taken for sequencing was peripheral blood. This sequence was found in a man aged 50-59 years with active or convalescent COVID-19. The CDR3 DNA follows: TGTGCCAGCAGCTTAAAGCGGGAGTGGTACGAGCAGTACTTC. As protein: CASSLKREWYEQYF.